The 11 T cell receptor beta chains below all came from one sample that was sequenced in a study of shared clonotypes between healthy human individuals. The repertoire was sequenced with immunoSEQ multiplex PCR; TCRdb's copy has only in-frame clones and lacks some. The sample holds 600,000 to 800,000 clones, roughly 72% seen once. Input material: memory CD4+ T cells sorted from blood. Regarding subset: CD45RA-negative fraction. These receptors were obtained from a woman aged 25 to 39 in good health.

A few counts support this clone. The J gene is TRBJ2-1, the V gene TRBV4-2, with TRBD2 matching 9 bases. The CDR3 length is 18 residues. Germline assignment: CDR1 LGHNA and CDR2 YNFKEQ. J was trimmed by 8 bases and V by 4 bases; bases with no gene match: 18. CDR3 sequence (DNA): TGTGCCAGCAGCCCTCAGAGTCAAGCGGGGGGATTAATCGATGAGCAGTTCTTC. This translates into CASSPQSQAGGLIDEQFF.

The chain employs TRBV5-1 and TRBJ2-7; TRBD1 might be the D (6 bases). V was trimmed by 0 bases and J by 3 bases, leaving 7 bases between them. CDR1 SGHRS and CDR2 YFSETQ come from the germline V gene. The CDR3 runs to 13 residues. The CDR3 DNA reads as TGCGCCAGCAGCTTGGACAGGGTCTACGAGCAGTACTTC. The encoded protein is CASSLDRVYEQYF.

The chain uses TRBV28 and TRBJ1-5; possible D gene TRBD1, 5 bases. The V gene's germline CDR1 is MDHEN and CDR2 SYDVKM. Trimming took 6 bases from V and 2 from J, leaving 17 bases between them. CDR3 length equals 16 residues. The CDR3 DNA is TGTGCCAGCAGAGTCCGGGACCTAGAGGGCAATCAGCCCCAGCATTTT. It is translated as CASRVRDLEGNQPQHF.

The V call is TRBV7-2, the J call TRBJ2-2; 9 bases fit TRBD2. Unmatched junction bases numbered 11, after V lost 5 bases and J lost 13 bases. From germline, CDR1 is SGHTA and CDR2 FQGNSA. The CDR3 totals 14 residues. This chain's CDR3 is CASSPTIAGVGLFF. Here the CDR3 DNA reads TGTGCCAGCAGCCCAACCATAGCGGGAGTGGGGCTGTTTTTT.

The chain links TRBV5-6 to TRBJ2-5, with TRBD1 matching 9 bases. The V segment lost 3 bases and the J segment 5 bases; nucleotides outside the gene matches: 11. The CDR3 is 16 residues long. In germline, CDR1 is SGHDT, CDR2 YYEEEE. Written as DNA, the CDR3 is TGTGCCAGCAGCTCAATTCTTGGGACAGGGATGGAGACCCAGTACTTC. It translates to CASSSILGTGMETQYF.

Points on this clone: Given a far larger clone just one base away, this is likely a sequencing read error. V is TRBV30 and J is TRBJ2-7; 10 bases align to TRBD2. The ends lost 0 bases at V and 4 bases at J; junction bases unmatched: 12. Germline loops: CDR1 GTSNPN, CDR2 SVGIG (reference sequence). This CDR3 has 17 amino acids. DNA of the CDR3: TGTGCCTGGAGTGTTGCCGGGGCTAGCGGGAGTCGATACGAGCAGTACTTC. Residues: CAWSVAGASGSRYEQYF.

The chain carries TRBV10-1 and TRBJ2-2; D remains unclear. Germline-derived CDR1 and CDR2 are WNHNN and SYGVQD (reference sequence). The V end was cut by 5 bases, the J end by 0 bases, with 7 bases between. CDR3 length: 14 amino acids. The CDR3 sequence: CASSPGSNTGELFF. Written as DNA, the CDR3 is TGCGCCAGCAGTCCTGGGTCGAACACCGGGGAGCTGTTTTTT.

This clone was counted between two and nine times. Other DNA sequences in this sample translate to the same CDR3. The rearrangement uses TRBV19 and TRBJ2-7; 7 bases are a match to TRBD2. Trimming took 4 bases from V and 0 from J; bases not matched to a gene: 9. Germline lookup yields CDR1 LNHDA and CDR2 SQIVND (reference sequence). The CDR3 consists of 16 residues. Written as DNA, the CDR3 is TGTGCCAGTAGTACGACCTCAGGGAGGGCCTCCTACGAGCAGTACTTC. It codes for CASSTTSGRASYEQYF.

This sequence joins TRBV29-1 and TRBJ1-2, with 7 nucleotides matching TRBD1. Per germline, CDR1 SQVTM and CDR2 ANQGSEA. The CDR3 is 13 amino acids. The J segment lost 0 bases and the V segment lost 4 bases, leaving 2 bases of the junction unmatched. The CDR3 sequence is CSVGGGPNYGYTF. The CDR3 region has the DNA TGCAGCGTTGGAGGGGGCCCTAACTATGGCTACACCTTC. Looking up the rest from reference TRBV29-1 and TRBJ1-2 gives the full variable domain: SAVISQKPSRDICQRGTSLTIQCQVDSQVTMMFWYRQQPGQSLTLIATANQGSEATYESGFVIDKFPISRPNLTFSTLTVSNMSPEDSSIYLCSVGGGPNYGYTFGSGTRLTVV.

This chain links TRBV27 with TRBJ2-3; 7 nucleotides line up with TRBD1. This CDR3 has 12 amino acids. Germline V lookup: CDR1 MNHEY, CDR2 SMNVEV (reference sequence). J lost 14 bases, V lost 5 bases, and 10 bases had no gene match. The CDR3 loop is CASSLRTGGAYF. CDR3 nucleotides: TGTGCCAGCAGTCTAAGGACAGGTGGGGCGTATTTT.

The chain combines TRBV2 with TRBJ2-5; no definite D call. The germline V gene encodes CDR1 SNHLY and CDR2 FYNNEI. The CDR3 has 15 residues. The ends were cut back, 1 base at V and 0 bases at J, with 9 bases in the middle. Here the CDR3 reads CASSEVGTYQETQYF. The CDR3, as DNA: TGTGCCAGCAGTGAAGTGGGAACATACCAAGAGACCCAGTACTTC. Full variable domain (outside the CDR3, taken from reference TRBV2 and TRBJ2-5): EPEVTQTPSHQVTQMGQEVILRCVPISNHLYFYWYRQILGQKVEFLVSFYNNEISEKSEIFDDQFSVERPDGSNFTLKIRSTKLEDSAMYFCASSEVGTYQETQYFGPGTRLLVL.